The 21 T cell receptor beta chains reported below all come from one sample, sequenced in a study of blood T cell repertoires in COVID-19. This table comes from immunoSEQ multiplex PCR, and its TCRdb copy is limited to in-frame clones, with some not included. This sample has 85,000 to 90,000 clones, with about 86% found just once. Sequencing was carried out using peripheral blood. Source of these receptors: an elderly man with active or convalescent COVID-19.

The gene calls are TRBV6-5 and TRBJ1-1, with TRBD1 matching over 7 bases. Germline lookup yields CDR1 MNHEY and CDR2 SVGAGI. The CDR3 extends over 15 amino acids. The V segment lost 5 bases and the J segment 1 base; nucleotides outside the gene matches: 7. CDR3 region: CASSTWGQTNTEAFF. DNA for the CDR3: TGTGCCAGCAGTACCTGGGGACAGACGAACACTGAAGCTTTCTTT.

The V call is TRBV19, the J call TRBJ1-5; TRBD1 matches at 7 bases. The CDR3 runs 16 residues. The germline gives CDR1 LNHDA, CDR2 SQIVND (reference sequence). Unmatched junction bases numbered 4, after V lost 2 bases and J lost 0 bases. The CDR3 region is CASSIMGQTSNQPQHF. The DNA for the CDR3 is TGTGCCAGTAGTATAATGGGACAGACTAGCAATCAGCCCCAGCATTTT.

The CDR3 loop reads CASRLSSGSYNEQFF. The CDR3 DNA is TGTGCCAGCAGGTTGTCTAGCGGCTCCTACAATGAGCAGTTCTTC. The V call is TRBV3-1 (or the pseudogene TRBV3-2), the J call TRBJ2-1; 7 bases align to TRBD2. The CDR3 spans 15 residues. Trimming cost V 6 bases and J 0 bases; bases outside gene matches: 5. In germline, CDR1 is LGHDT, CDR2 YNNKEL (reference sequence).

This clone has more than one count but fewer than ten. The chain couples TRBV7-9 to TRBJ1-2, with D perhaps TRBD1 (6 bases). V lost 4 bases and J lost 2, with 17 bases in between. The CDR3 runs 16 residues. CDR1 and CDR2 from the germline V gene are SEHNR and FQNEAQ (reference sequence). The CDR3 loop is CASSYHWTALNYGYTF. In DNA form, the CDR3 reads TGTGCCAGCAGCTACCATTGGACAGCCCTCAACTATGGCTACACCTTC.

V usage is TRBV6-4 and J usage is TRBJ2-7, with TRBD2 matching over 10 bases. Germline V gene lookup returns CDR1 MRHNA and CDR2 SNTAGT. This CDR3 comprises 13 residues. V was pared by 7 bases and J by 4 bases, with 4 bases of the junction left unmatched. As DNA, the CDR3 is TGTGCCAGCAATCCTAGCGGGAGTTACGAGCAGTACTTC. This encodes CASNPSGSYEQYF.

This clone was detected only a few times. V gene TRBV7-2 combines with J gene TRBJ2-7, with D perhaps TRBD1 (6 bases). There are 14 residues in the CDR3. The V gene lost 3 bases and the J gene lost 3 bases, with 12 bases spanning the gap. The germline gives CDR1 SGHTA, CDR2 FQGNSA. The CDR3 loop is CASSLSQGYYEQYF. For the CDR3, the DNA is TGTGCCAGCAGCTTGTCACAGGGCTACTACGAGCAGTACTTC.

The genes are TRBV11-2 and TRBJ2-3; 9 nucleotides agree with TRBD2. The length of the CDR3 is 14 residues. Germline lookup yields CDR1 SGHAT and CDR2 FQNNGV. V shed 5 bases, J shed 6 bases, and the junction held 6 bases outside the gene matches. DNA of the CDR3: TGTGCCAGCAGCCTAACTAGCGGGTGGGATACGCAGTATTTT. It encodes CASSLTSGWDTQYF.

The DNA of the CDR3 is TGTGCCACCAGCAGAGATCTAGCGGGAGGTTTGGAGCAGTTCTTC. This encodes CATSRDLAGGLEQFF. The chain links TRBV15 to TRBJ2-1; the match to TRBD2 covers 11 bases. V dropped 0 bases and J dropped 10; count of bases not matched to a gene: 5. CDR3 length equals 15 residues. Germline V gene lookup returns CDR1 LNHNV and CDR2 YYDKDF (reference sequence).

This clone was recorded once. The chain is built from TRBV28 and TRBJ1-4; D might be TRBD1 (6 bases). CDR1 is MDHEN, CDR2 SYDVKM, per germline. The CDR3 sequence is 15 residues long. Trimming left V 7 bases short and J 4 bases short, with 16 bases between. In nucleotides, the CDR3 is TGTGCCAGCACCCCCGGACAGAGATTTAATGAAAAACTGTTTTTT. This sequence encodes CASTPGQRFNEKLFF.

V and J are TRBV18 and TRBJ2-3, with 8 nucleotides matching TRBD2. V lost 3 bases to trimming and J lost 5 bases; unmatched junction nucleotides: 7. Germline values: CDR1 KGHSH, CDR2 LQKENI. This CDR3 has 15 residues. The CDR3: CASSPQAGAGDTQYF. The CDR3 DNA follows: TGTGCCAGCTCACCTCAAGCGGGAGCGGGAGATACGCAGTATTTT.

This clone has just a few counts. The V and J genes are TRBV6-6 and TRBJ1-2, with 9 bases that match TRBD1. The germline V gene has CDR1 MNHNY and CDR2 SVGAGI (reference sequence). The trim removed 6 bases at V and 5 bases at J, leaving 7 bases unmatched. The CDR3 spans 14 residues. The CDR3 DNA is TGTGCCAGCAGGACGGGACAGGGTGTTTATGGCTACACCTTC. Protein sequence: CASRTGQGVYGYTF.

This clone appeared a single time. The chain is built from TRBV9 and TRBJ2-2, with 8 positions matching TRBD1. This CDR3 region has 14 residues. Per the germline V gene, CDR1 is SGDLS and CDR2 is YYNGEE. Trimming at V came to 3 bases and at J to 3 bases, leaving 1 base not matched to a gene. The CDR3 bases are TGTGCCAGCAGCGGACAGGGGTACACCGGGGAGCTGTTTTTT. Its translation: CASSGQGYTGELFF.

The chain is built from TRBV27 and TRBJ1-6; D unresolved. The CDR3 is made up of 15 amino acids. Germline V CDR1 and CDR2: MNHEY, SMNVEV (reference sequence). Trimming removed 6 bases at V and 7 bases at J, with 16 bases between. The CDR3 bases are TGTGCCAGCAGACGCCTTCGGGGTGAGAATTCACCCCTCCACTTT. This sequence encodes CASRRLRGENSPLHF.

This clone was seen once. V usage is TRBV15 and J usage is TRBJ1-2; D is ambiguous. Germline CDR1 LNHNV, CDR2 YYDKDF (reference sequence). V shed 5 bases and J shed 2 bases, with 9 bases lying between them. The CDR3 is 13 residues long. The CDR3 spells CATSSPENYGYTF. The CDR3 bases are TGTGCCACCAGCTCCCCAGAAAACTATGGCTACACCTTC.

This chain connects TRBV3-1 (or the pseudogene TRBV3-2) to TRBJ2-3; 7 bases agree with TRBD1. The CDR3 has 16 residues. In germline, CDR1 is LGHDT, CDR2 YNNKEL (reference sequence). Trimming at V came to 5 bases and at J to 8 bases, leaving 16 bases not matched to a gene. This chain's CDR3 is CASSTPSRQGHSTQYF. In DNA form, the CDR3 reads TGTGCCAGCAGCACTCCCTCCAGACAGGGTCACTCTACGCAGTATTTT.

This chain connects TRBV10-3 to TRBJ2-1; possibly TRBD1 for D (6 bases). V gave up 0 bases and J gave up 9 bases, with 15 bases separating them. Germline lookup yields CDR1 ENHRY and CDR2 SYGVKD. This CDR3 has 15 amino acids. This chain's CDR3 is CAISESIQGAGEQFF. The CDR3 DNA follows: TGTGCCATCAGTGAGTCGATACAGGGTGCGGGTGAGCAGTTCTTC.

The gene calls are TRBV28 and TRBJ2-3; D perhaps matches TRBD1 (6 bases). V was pared by 4 bases and J by 0 bases, with 14 bases between. The CDR3 consists of 16 residues. Germline V gives CDR1 MDHEN, CDR2 SYDVKM. The CDR3 region is CASSSPRGGSTDTQYF. Written as DNA, the CDR3 is TGTGCCAGCAGTTCACCCAGGGGCGGCAGCACAGATACGCAGTATTTT.

This CDR3 is CASSQGENQPQHF. The CDR3 DNA sequence: TGCGCCAGCAGCCAAGGGGAGAATCAGCCCCAGCATTTT. V usage is TRBV4-1 and J usage is TRBJ1-5; the D is unclear. The germline V gene encodes CDR1 MGHRA and CDR2 YSYEKL. The CDR3 is 13 amino acids. V lost 1 base and J lost 4, with 5 bases in between.

This clone was counted between two and nine times. The chain employs TRBV27 and TRBJ2-3, with 12 nucleotides matching TRBD2. Germline trimming cut 6 bases from V and 2 bases from J; bases unmatched to any gene: 6. This CDR3 is built from 16 residues. CDR1 and CDR2 from the germline V gene are MNHEY and SMNVEV (reference sequence). The CDR3, as DNA: TGTGCCAGCAGCAAGACTAGCGGGAGTAACACAGATACGCAGTATTTT. It codes for CASSKTSGSNTDTQYF.

This clone was counted between two and nine times. This chain connects TRBV14 to TRBJ2-3; 11 positions match TRBD1. V shed 4 bases, J shed 5 bases, and the junction held 2 bases outside the gene matches. The CDR3 is made up of 14 amino acids. Germline CDR1 and CDR2: SGHDN and FVKESK. The CDR3 protein is CASSRTGGEDTQYF. CDR3 nucleotides: TGTGCCAGCAGCCGGACAGGGGGCGAAGATACGCAGTATTTT. Full variable domain (rest looked up from reference TRBV14 and TRBJ2-3): EAGVTQFPSHSVIEKGQTVTLRCDPISGHDNLYWYRRVMGKEIKFLLHFVKESKQDESGMPNNRFLAERTGGTYSTLKVQPAELEDSGVYFCASSRTGGEDTQYFGPGTRLTVL.

The chain carries TRBV9 and TRBJ2-1; 7 bases are shared with TRBD1. Germline loops: CDR1 SGDLS, CDR2 YYNGEE. The CDR3 is 13 residues long. V shed 3 bases, J shed 9 bases, and the junction held 6 bases outside the gene matches. CDR3 sequence (DNA): TGTGCCAGCAGCGCGACAGGGTCTACTGAGCAGTTCTTC. Protein product: CASSATGSTEQFF.